This TCR beta chain was recovered during a study of T cell changes during pregnancy in multiple sclerosis. This CDR3 is built from 13 residues. Germline trimming cut 1 base from V and 7 bases from J; bases unmatched to any gene: 0. CDR1 SEHNR and CDR2 FQNEAQ come from the germline V gene (reference sequence). TCRdb's copy holds only in-frame clones and misses some; the assay was immunoSEQ multiplex PCR. The table has approximately 61,000 clones, 90% seen once. This chain uses TRBV7-9 with TRBJ2-1, with TRBD2 matching 8 bases. The specimen comprised peripheral blood, sampled in the first trimester of pregnancy. The sequence derives from a female donor in good health, enrolled as a control in a pregnancy study. The CDR3 spells CASSLGLANEQFF. In nucleotides, the CDR3 is TGTGCCAGCAGCTTAGGACTAGCGAATGAGCAGTTCTTC.